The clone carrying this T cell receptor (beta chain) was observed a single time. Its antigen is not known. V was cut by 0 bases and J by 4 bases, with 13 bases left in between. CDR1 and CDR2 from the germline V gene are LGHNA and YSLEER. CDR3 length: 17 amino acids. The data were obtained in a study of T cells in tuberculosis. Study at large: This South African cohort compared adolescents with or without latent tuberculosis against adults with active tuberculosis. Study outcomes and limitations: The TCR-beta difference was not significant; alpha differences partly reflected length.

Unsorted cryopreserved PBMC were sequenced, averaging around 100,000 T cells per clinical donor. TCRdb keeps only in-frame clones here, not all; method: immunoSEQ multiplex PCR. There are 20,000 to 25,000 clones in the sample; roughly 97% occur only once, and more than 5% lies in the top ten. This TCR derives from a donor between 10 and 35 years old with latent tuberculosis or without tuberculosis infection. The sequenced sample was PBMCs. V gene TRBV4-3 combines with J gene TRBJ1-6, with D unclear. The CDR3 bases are TGCGCCAGCAGCCAAGATCGCCGGGAATATTATAATTCACCCCTCCACTTT. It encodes CASSQDRREYYNSPLHF.